This T cell receptor beta chain was captured by sequencing in a study of T cell repertoires in cytomegalovirus infection. The study, taken as a whole, reports: Summed frequency of shared TCR beta families picked out CMV carriers who also had the relevant HLA. HLA-C-restricted TCR beta clonotypes specific for CMV led the ex vivo response.

The CDR3 totals 14 residues. V shed 5 bases, J shed 2 bases, and the junction held 5 bases outside the gene matches. A single record per CDR3 protein comes from TCRdb applying MiXCR to the reads. The sample holds a few hundred thousand distinct CDR3 sequences, over 7.5% seen once. Regarding this clonotype: Its matching antigen is unknown.

The sequence derives from a human donor in good health (CMV status not recorded). Some clones in this sample may be carry-over from other donors' samples. The source material was PBMCs. The gene calls are TRBV12-3 or TRBV12-4 and TRBJ1-1; 7 nucleotides line up with TRBD1. CDR3 DNA: TGTGCCAGCAGTAAGACAGGGACCAACACTGAAGCTTTCTTT. Its protein is CASSKTGTNTEAFF.